This TCR beta chain derives from a study of molecular identifiers for immune sequencing clone quantification (dated by TCRdb to between 2017 and 2018). General notes on the study: For a replicate experiment, RNA from approximately 20,000 or 100,000 naive CD8 T cells was divided into five aliquots, and four of the five aliquots were sequenced. The study was a methods study using CD8 T cells to benchmark molecular-identifier clustering-based TCR repertoire sequencing (MIDCIRS) and TCR RNA copy counting. What the research found in general, with its limitations: In CMV-specific effector cells, clones with more than 20 RNA copies contained over 98% of molecules, whereas in naive cells such clones contained under 1% of molecules. When barcode sub-clustering was left out, chimeric consensus sequences inflated TCR diversity, with chimeras reaching as high as 47%. Even against a background of about 960,000 naive CD8 T cells, spiked-in Jurkat TCR RNA amounting to a single cell's worth was reported to be detectable. The naive libraries included spiked-in Jurkat TCR RNA (around 10 copies' worth), and this RNA is not part of the donor repertoire. Modeling estimated around 3.2 recovered TCR RNA copies per cell, compared with about 10 by digital PCR, which implies about 32% capture efficiency. Highly expanded clone sizes could be underestimated because identical TCR molecules may share a barcode.

Only a few counts were recorded for this clonotype. The antigen this receptor binds is unknown. Nothing much larger sits one base from this clone, and base qualities are not available. Libraries of naive CD8 T cells were built from approximately 20,000 to 1,000,000 sorted cells, with 10%, 30% or 50% of the purified RNA used. Naive CD8 T cells, defined as CD8+CD4-CCR7+CD45RA+, were FACS-sorted into RLT Plus buffer on a BD FACSAria II. Detection sensitivity was tested by spiking Jurkat RNA equal to 9 to 10 TCR copies' worth into samples containing roughly 19,000-1,000,000 naive CD8 T cells. Enrichment of CD8 T cells was done with RosetteSep CD8+ T Cell Enrichment Cocktail plus Ficoll-Paque, and ACK red cell lysis came afterward. Trimming takes 11 bases from V and 1 base from J, and the germline ends sit 9 bases apart. Including the terminal cysteine and phenylalanine, the CDR3 comprises 11 residues. Only the CDR3 portion is preserved as DNA: 33 bases, with reading frame beginning at the first base. CDR1 MNHNY and CDR2 SVGAGI were looked up in the germline V gene (reference sequence).

Library method: PCR. Sequencing took place on a NextSeq 500. Preparation of bulk TCR libraries followed a previously described approach, with the TCR primers listed in Table S5. The Qiagen AllPrep DNA/RNA kit was used to purify total RNA. Before analysis, reads from multiple sequencing runs of the same library were pooled. The source study handled its data this way. Reads were retained only if their TCR constant sequence matched exactly, and those retained reads were trimmed to 150 nt and grouped according to their 12-nt molecular barcodes. Reads inside each barcode group were sub-clustered using a 15% Levenshtein threshold, and a quality-weighted consensus sequence was constructed for each RNA molecule. Non-functional sequences were removed, as were lower-count sequences one edit away from another. On the basis of fitting two negative binomial distributions, barcode sub-clusters with fewer than 20% of the maximum read count were discarded. Using fastp at Q25 and MiXCR, TCRdb reprocessed the public reads and kept productive beta chains. Each CDR3 protein gets just one entry, which takes the most common genes and DNA from the rows behind it. These V and J calls originate from TCRdb's pipeline instead of the authors' own analysis. The sample has hundreds of thousands of distinct CDR3 sequences on record, over 25% of them singletons. The ten biggest clones cover 0.78% of the sample.

The receptor was isolated from a human donor in good health. Some libraries in this study had Jurkat cell RNA spiked in. Sequencing used naive CD8+ T cells from blood, with Jurkat cell RNA spiked in. The cell subset or site tag for this specimen amounts to: FACS-sorted CD8+CD4-CCR7+CD45RA+ naive T cells. The rearranged segments are TRBV6-6 and TRBJ2-7, with the D gene too uncertain to name. The CDR3 region reads CASEDSYEQYF. The DNA reads TGTGCCTCAGAAGATTCCTACGAGCAGTACTTC.